This T cell receptor beta chain was observed in a study of CXCR3-negative and CXCR3-positive naive CD8 T cells. Study results and limitations: TRBV-TRBJ usage was alike in naive CXCR3-negative and CXCR3-positive cells but differed in memory cells. Diversity ran similarly high across both naive subsets but far lower in memory CD8+ cells. CXCR3-positive naive cells carried more hydrophobic TRB CDR3s than CXCR3-negative naive cells did.

The libraries of TRB cDNA were constructed through 5' RACE using UMI labels. From its re-call of the 5' RACE reads, TCRdb lists each CDR3 protein once, without DNA. This table holds under 90,000 distinct CDR3 sequences. CDR1 is MDHEN and CDR2 is SYDVKM in the germline V gene. CDR3 length equals 13 residues. On this clonotype itself: Its antigen remains unidentified.

Researchers reported sorting every CD8+ T cell subset in triplicate, around 300,000 cells per sort. Naive CD8+ T cells showed a CD45RO-CCR7+CD27+CD95- phenotype. Sequenced input: naive CXCR3+ CD8+ T cells from blood. Stated subset: CD45RO-CCR7+CD27+CD95- naive CD8+ T cells expressing CXCR3 (TNR3+). The chain couples TRBV28 to TRBJ2-7; the TCRdb call, TRBD1, lacks DNA for checking. This sequence originates from a human donor in good health. Some clones in this sample may be carry-over from other donors' samples. CDR3 sequence: CASSWQGAYEQYF.